This entry lists 31 T cell receptor beta chains sequenced from one sample in a study of identical twins. Via MiXCR, TCRdb re-called the 5' RACE reads, giving one row per CDR3 protein. The data contain 450,000 or so distinct CDR3 sequences, roughly 26% of them singletons. These sequences were also reported in another study, on T cells expressing NK-cell markers.

Sequenced material: CD4+ T cells sorted from blood. The receptors were gathered from a woman under 30 in good health.

The rearrangement joins TRBV6-2 or TRBV6-3 to TRBJ2-7; D gene unclear. This CDR3 is 14 amino acids long. V dropped 2 bases and J dropped 0 bases, with 8 bases sitting between them. Germline V gene data show CDR1 as MNHEY and CDR2 as SVGEGT. CDR3 DNA sequence: TGTGCCAGCAGTTACGCCAAAAACTCCTACGAGCAGTACTTC. This encodes CASSYAKNSYEQYF.

There are many counts of this clonotype. The CDR3 is CSVRDRGPYEQYF. Written as DNA, the CDR3 is TGCAGCGTCCGGGACAGGGGTCCCTACGAGCAGTACTTC. The V gene is TRBV29-1, the J gene TRBJ2-7; 10 positions agree with TRBD1. Trimming at V came to 6 bases and at J to 2 bases, leaving 4 bases not matched to a gene. This CDR3 is 13 amino acids long. The germline V gene encodes CDR1 SQVTM and CDR2 ANQGSEA.

The rearrangement links TRBV6-5 to TRBJ1-2; 7 nucleotides match TRBD1. The V and J ends lost 5 bases and 8 bases, in that order; junction bases with no gene match: 5. Germline V gene lookup returns CDR1 MNHEY and CDR2 SVGAGI. The CDR3 consists of 12 residues. This chain's CDR3 is CASSGTVWGYTF. CDR3 nucleotide sequence: TGTGCCAGCAGTGGGACAGTGTGGGGCTACACCTTC.

The V gene is TRBV20-1, the J gene TRBJ1-2; TRBD1 aligns across 7 bases. V shed 4 bases, J shed 8 bases, and the junction held 10 bases outside the gene matches. The germline V gene has CDR1 DFQATT and CDR2 SNEGSKA (reference sequence). The CDR3 extends over 13 amino acids. CDR3 nucleotide sequence: TGCAGTGCTAAAGAGGACAGGTCGGGAGGCTACACCTTC. It encodes CSAKEDRSGGYTF.

The chain couples TRBV7-2 to TRBJ2-1; 10 bases align to TRBD2. The CDR3 is 16 residues long. The trim removed 5 bases at V and 9 bases at J, leaving 13 bases unmatched. Germline V lookup: CDR1 SGHTA, CDR2 FQGNSA. CDR3 sequence (DNA): TGTGCCAGCAGCGGACGGACTAGCGGCTCAGGGGGTGAGCAGTTCTTC. The encoded protein is CASSGRTSGSGGEQFF.

This clonotype was detected a few times. The chain employs TRBV3-1 and TRBJ2-1; D may be TRBD2 (5 bases). The CDR3 is made up of 16 amino acids. The V and J ends lost 1 base and 3 bases respectively, with 13 bases between them. The germline V gene has CDR1 LGHDT and CDR2 YNNKEL (reference sequence). DNA for the CDR3: TGTGCCAGCAGCCAAGGTCGGACTTACCTCTACAATGAGCAGTTCTTC. Translating it yields CASSQGRTYLYNEQFF.

This clonotype has only a few counts. The rearrangement uses TRBV7-2 and TRBJ2-2; TRBD1 agrees at 8 bases. The J segment lost 5 bases and the V segment lost 5 bases, leaving 7 bases of the junction unmatched. The V gene's germline CDR1 is SGHTA and CDR2 FQGNSA. The CDR3 contains 15 residues. The CDR3 region is CASSARTGSTGELFF. The CDR3 DNA follows: TGTGCCAGCAGCGCCCGGACAGGGTCTACCGGGGAGCTGTTTTTT.

This clonotype was picked up a small number of times. The rearrangement joins TRBV20-1 to TRBJ2-1; 8 bases fit TRBD1. The CDR3 extends over 14 amino acids. CDR1 is DFQATT and CDR2 is SNEGSKA in the germline V gene (reference sequence). J was trimmed by 3 bases and V by 3 bases; bases with no gene match: 4. The CDR3 DNA sequence: TGCAGTGCTAGCAGGGGACAGGTCTACAATGAGCAGTTCTTC. Its protein product is CSASRGQVYNEQFF.

The table lists this clonotype with a few counts. The CDR3 DNA reads TGTGCCAGCAGCTTAGAGTCCCGGGGGGCCTACGAGCAGTACTTC. Encoded protein: CASSLESRGAYEQYF. V gene TRBV11-2 combines with J gene TRBJ2-7, with 7 bases aligning to TRBD2. This CDR3 spans 15 amino acids. Germline CDR1 is SGHAT and CDR2 is FQNNGV. Trimming took 0 bases from V and 2 from J; bases not matched to a gene: 4.

The chain's CDR3 is CASRLGSGSYEQYF. The DNA for the CDR3 is TGTGCCAGCAGACTAGGGTCCGGCTCCTACGAGCAGTACTTC. This rearrangement joins TRBV12-3 or TRBV12-4 to TRBJ2-7; TRBD2 is a possible D gene (5 bases). This CDR3 is built from 14 residues. Trimming removed 6 bases at V and 0 bases at J, with 12 bases between.

The rearrangement links TRBV7-2 to TRBJ2-2, with D possibly matching TRBD1 (5 bases). The CDR3 spans 15 residues. The V gene lost 2 bases and the J gene lost 8 bases, with 15 bases spanning the gap. In germline, CDR1 is SGHTA, CDR2 FQGNSA. CDR3 residues: CASSLMTVVKGELFF. The DNA of the CDR3 is TGTGCCAGCAGCTTAATGACAGTTGTTAAGGGGGAGCTGTTTTTT.

Comments on this clonotype: One junction end does not reproduce the germline sequence, and a read error may be involved. The chain carries TRBV7-7 and TRBJ2-5, with D unclear. This CDR3 comprises 15 residues. CDR1 and CDR2 from the germline V gene are SSHAT and FNYEAQ (reference sequence). The CDR3 nucleotides are TGTGCTAGCAGCTTAGCCGCAGAATGGTCAGAGACCCAGTACTTC. It specifies CASSLAAEWSETQYF.

The chain links TRBV3-1 to TRBJ2-3; 7 bases are shared with TRBD1. This CDR3 is 15 amino acids long. Germline loops: CDR1 LGHDT, CDR2 YNNKEL (reference sequence). The trim removed 2 bases at V and 5 bases at J, leaving 7 bases unmatched. The CDR3 reads CASSQRQGTEDTQYF. The CDR3 DNA sequence: TGTGCCAGCAGCCAACGGCAGGGGACAGAAGATACGCAGTATTTT.

This chain uses TRBV20-1 with TRBJ2-2; no clear D gene. Germline assignment: CDR1 DFQATT and CDR2 SNEGSKA (reference sequence). V was pared by 5 bases and J by 6 bases, with 13 bases between. This CDR3 comprises 13 residues. CDR3 sequence: CSAPPEGSGELFF. As DNA, the CDR3 is TGCAGTGCTCCTCCGGAAGGTTCCGGGGAGCTGTTTTTT.

This rearrangement joins TRBV24-1 to TRBJ1-1; tentative D call: TRBD1 (5 bases). The germline V gene encodes CDR1 KGHDR and CDR2 SFDVKD. Trimming shortened V by 9 bases and J by 5 bases, and 15 bases separated the two germline ends. CDR3 size: 13 residues. The CDR3: CATSLGEGTEAFF. In DNA, the CDR3 is TGTGCCACCTCCCTAGGGGAGGGGACTGAAGCTTTCTTT.

This clonotype showed up just a few times. This chain uses TRBV4-3 with TRBJ2-2; D not resolved. This CDR3 is built from 14 residues. CDR1 is LGHNA and CDR2 is YSLEER in the germline V gene. V was trimmed by 1 base and J by 0 bases, leaving 3 bases between them. The CDR3 coding sequence is TGCGCCAGCAGCCAAGCGGCGAACACCGGGGAGCTGTTTTTT. It specifies CASSQAANTGELFF.

The chain recombines TRBV25-1 with TRBJ1-2; D is uncertain. CDR3 length: 14 amino acids. Germline V gives CDR1 MGHDK, CDR2 SYGVNS. The V gene lost 2 bases and the J gene lost 2 bases, with 9 bases spanning the gap. The CDR3 DNA sequence: TGTGCCAGCAGTGAAGCAGGAGTCAACTATGGCTACACCTTC. Translation: CASSEAGVNYGYTF.

The table lists this clonotype with a few counts. The chain is built from TRBV11-2 and TRBJ1-1; D unresolved. Germline V lookup: CDR1 SGHAT, CDR2 FQNNGV. V was cut by 6 bases and J by 8 bases, with 16 bases left in between. The CDR3 consists of 13 residues. The CDR3 DNA is TGTGCCAGCAGACCGAGGTGGGGTGACGAAGCTTTCTTT. Amino acids: CASRPRWGDEAFF.

A few counts support this clonotype. This chain links TRBV6-2 or TRBV6-3 with TRBJ2-5; the match to TRBD2 covers 11 bases. Germline loops: CDR1 MNHEY, CDR2 SVGEGT. The CDR3 spans 14 residues. The junction had 4 bases not matched to a gene; V was cut back by 8 bases and J by 2 bases. CDR3 loop: CASLGLAVQETQYF. The CDR3 DNA follows: TGTGCCAGCTTGGGACTAGCGGTACAAGAGACCCAGTACTTC.

The rearrangement joins TRBV2 to TRBJ2-1; 9 nucleotides match TRBD2. The V and J ends lost 11 bases and 6 bases, in that order; junction bases with no gene match: 11. The CDR3 runs 14 residues. Looked up from germline, CDR1 is SNHLY and CDR2 is FYNNEI. The CDR3: CAGWGLAGTNEQFF. The CDR3 coding sequence is TGTGCCGGATGGGGGCTAGCGGGGACCAATGAGCAGTTCTTC.

This chain links TRBV25-1 with TRBJ2-7; D gene unclear. The CDR3 is made up of 13 amino acids. CDR1 and CDR2 (germline): MGHDK, SYGVNS. The V end was cut by 1 base, the J end by 3 bases, with 7 bases between. CDR3 in DNA: TGTGCCAGCAGTGAATTTCCCTACTACGAGCAGTACTTC. Its translation: CASSEFPYYEQYF.

J is TRBJ2-1 and V is TRBV14, with D uncertain. The ends were cut back, 4 bases at V and 1 base at J, with 23 bases in the middle. CDR1 is SGHDN, CDR2 FVKESK, per germline. The CDR3 runs 19 residues. The CDR3 here is CASSLYRASNYPSYNEQFF. DNA of the CDR3: TGTGCCAGCAGCCTATACCGGGCTTCAAATTACCCGTCCTACAATGAGCAGTTCTTC.

This clonotype was counted between two and nine times. The chain has TRBV7-8 and TRBJ2-1, with TRBD2 matching over 10 bases. J was trimmed by 7 bases and V by 3 bases; bases with no gene match: 9. CDR1 is SGHVS, CDR2 FQNEAQ, per germline. This CDR3 contains 16 residues. The CDR3 spells CASSFDTSGKGNEQFF. For the CDR3, the DNA is TGTGCCAGCAGCTTCGATACTAGCGGGAAAGGAAATGAGCAGTTCTTC.

The V and J genes are TRBV18 and TRBJ2-7; a weak D match, TRBD2 (5 bases). The CDR3 consists of 13 residues. V was pared by 3 bases and J by 3 bases, with 9 bases between. CDR1 KGHSH and CDR2 LQKENI come from the germline V gene. DNA for the CDR3: TGTGCCAGCTCACCGGGAGACCACTACGAGCAGTACTTC. Protein product: CASSPGDHYEQYF.

This clonotype has more than one count but fewer than ten. The chain is built from TRBV12-3 or TRBV12-4 and TRBJ2-1; maybe TRBD1 (6 bases). V was clipped by 3 bases and J by 7 bases, with 13 bases between them. The CDR3 is made up of 14 amino acids. In DNA form, the CDR3 reads TGTGCCAGCAGTTTTACAGGGTGGGAAAATGAGCAGTTCTTC. Encoded protein: CASSFTGWENEQFF.

V usage is TRBV5-1 and J usage is TRBJ1-1, with D unclear. Germline CDR1 SGHRS, CDR2 YFSETQ. The CDR3 consists of 13 residues. Trimming took 0 bases from V and 9 from J, leaving 12 bases between them. CDR3 sequence (DNA): TGCGCCAGCAGCTTGGTCGGACGGAGTAAAGCTTTCTTT. Translation: CASSLVGRSKAFF.

The chain combines TRBV2 with TRBJ1-1, with TRBD1 matching over 8 bases. The V gene's germline CDR1 is SNHLY and CDR2 FYNNEI. J gave up 1 base and V 8 bases, and 0 bases lay outside the gene matches. This CDR3 is built from 12 residues. The CDR3 sequence is CASGTGNTEAFF. The CDR3 region has the DNA TGTGCCAGCGGGACAGGGAACACTGAAGCTTTCTTT.

This clonotype is a singleton in its sample. This rearrangement joins TRBV24-1 to TRBJ2-1, with 9 bases identical to TRBD2. Germline assignment: CDR1 KGHDR and CDR2 SFDVKD. Trimming removed 4 bases from V and 3 bases from J; junction bases left unmatched: 9. The CDR3 totals 17 residues. This chain's CDR3 is CATSDPSAGGLYNEQFF. CDR3 in DNA: TGTGCCACCAGTGACCCGTCAGCGGGAGGCCTCTACAATGAGCAGTTCTTC.

This clonotype came up many times. The rearrangement joins TRBV5-1 to TRBJ2-7; TRBD1 aligns across 7 bases. V was pared by 4 bases and J by 6 bases, with 10 bases of the junction left unmatched. This CDR3 contains 14 residues. The germline CDR1 and CDR2 sequences are SGHRS and YFSETQ. The chain's CDR3 is CASSAGQAPGEQYF. The DNA for the CDR3 is TGCGCCAGCAGCGCTGGACAGGCCCCTGGCGAGCAGTACTTC. Together with reference TRBV5-1 and TRBJ2-7, the CDR3 gives the full variable domain: KAGVTQTPRYLIKTRGQQVTLSCSPISGHRSVSWYQQTPGQGLQFLFEYFSETQRNKGNFPGRFSGRQFSNSRSEMNVSTLELGDSALYLCASSAGQAPGEQYFGPGTRLTVT.

The J gene is TRBJ2-6, the V gene TRBV20-1, with D maybe TRBD2 (7 bases). CDR3 length: 20 residues. V lost 3 bases and J 0 bases, leaving 24 bases between the germline ends. In germline, CDR1 is DFQATT, CDR2 SNEGSKA (reference sequence). The CDR3 is CSASRAGARLHLSGANVLTF. CDR3 nucleotide sequence: TGCAGTGCTAGCAGGGCGGGGGCCCGATTACACCTCTCTGGGGCCAACGTCCTGACTTTC.

A few counts support this clonotype. This sequence joins TRBV12-3 or TRBV12-4 and TRBJ2-2; no reliable D call. V gave up 2 bases and J gave up 6 bases, with 10 bases separating them. There are 14 residues in the CDR3. CDR3 sequence (DNA): TGTGCCAGCAGTTTACTGCTCGGTTCCGGGGAGCTGTTTTTT. Residues: CASSLLLGSGELFF.